These T cell receptor beta chains were read from a single sample in a study of blood T cell repertoires in COVID-19. The method was immunoSEQ multiplex PCR; TCRdb's version includes in-frame clones alone and lacks a portion of them. The sample includes some 100,000 clones, 85% to 90% of them seen just once. The source material was peripheral blood. These receptors were taken from a man aged 50 to 60 with COVID-19, enrolled during active disease. Both conserved end residues are part of each CDR3. Fields, in order: J gene, clone size, V gene, D gene, CDR3 DNA, CDR3 protein. The D gene is left open where the match is weak. The listing skips clone size in some rows; elsewhere it reads once, few, many or a size class.

TRBJ2-3 NA TRBV28 TRBD2 TGTGCCAGCAGTCACCAAGCGGGGGGGCGGGCAGATACGCAGTATTTT CASSHQAGGRADTQYF
TRBJ1-1 once TRBV18 TRBD1 TGTGCCAGCTCACCTTACGATGGACAGGACGGGAGAGCTTTCTTT CASSPYDGQDGRAFF
TRBJ2-1 NA TRBV19 TRBD2 TGTGCCAGTCGACTAGCGGGTCACAATGAGCAGTTCTTC CASRLAGHNEQFF
TRBJ1-3 NA TRBV10-3 NA TGTGCCATCAACCCGGGACTCCAGCAAAACACCATATATTTT CAINPGLQQNTIYF
TRBJ1-4 NA TRBV5-1 TRBD1 TGCGCCAGCAGCCCGAGGACAGGGGAAAAACTGTTTTTT CASSPRTGEKLFF
TRBJ2-1 NA TRBV5-6 NA TGTGCCAGCAGCTCGGTATCCGCGGACAATGAGCAGTTCTTC CASSSVSADNEQFF
TRBJ1-3 NA TRBV4-2 NA TGTGCCAGCAGCCAGGGGCCGGCCAGCTACTCTGGAAACACCATATATTTT CASSQGPASYSGNTIYF
TRBJ2-3 once TRBV2 TRBD1 TGTGCCAGAAGGGGGACAGGCACAGATACGCAGTATTTT CARRGTGTDTQYF
TRBJ1-1 NA TRBV18 NA TGTGCCAGCTCACCACCGGGCCTGGGCACTGAAGCTTTCTTT CASSPPGLGTEAFF
TRBJ2-3 NA TRBV5-4 NA TGTGCCAGCAGCTTGGTATGGTCTCCAGGGGCAGATACGCAGTATTTT CASSLVWSPGADTQYF
TRBJ2-1 NA TRBV21-1 NA TGTGCCAGCAGCCGCCTAGCGGGGGGGCCTAATGAGCAGTTCTTC CASSRLAGGPNEQFF
TRBJ2-2 NA TRBV19 TRBD2 TGTGCCAGTAGGCCAAGAGGAGCCACCGGGACTAGTTACACCGGGGAGCTGTTTTTT CASRPRGATGTSYTGELFF
TRBJ1-1 NA TRBV14 NA TGTGCCAGCAGCCAAGCAGTGAACACTGAAGCTTTCTTT CASSQAVNTEAFF
TRBJ2-7 NA TRBV6-5 TRBD1 TGTGCCAGCAGTACCCAAGACAGGGGCTACTACGAGCAGTACTTC CASSTQDRGYYEQYF
TRBJ2-1 NA TRBV7-9 NA TGTGCCAGCAGCCTGACGGACTCGAGTGGGCAGTTCTTC CASSLTDSSGQFF
TRBJ1-2 NA TRBV6-5 NA TGTGCCAGCAGTTACTCTGGACGGGGTGGTGGCTACACCTTC CASSYSGRGGGYTF